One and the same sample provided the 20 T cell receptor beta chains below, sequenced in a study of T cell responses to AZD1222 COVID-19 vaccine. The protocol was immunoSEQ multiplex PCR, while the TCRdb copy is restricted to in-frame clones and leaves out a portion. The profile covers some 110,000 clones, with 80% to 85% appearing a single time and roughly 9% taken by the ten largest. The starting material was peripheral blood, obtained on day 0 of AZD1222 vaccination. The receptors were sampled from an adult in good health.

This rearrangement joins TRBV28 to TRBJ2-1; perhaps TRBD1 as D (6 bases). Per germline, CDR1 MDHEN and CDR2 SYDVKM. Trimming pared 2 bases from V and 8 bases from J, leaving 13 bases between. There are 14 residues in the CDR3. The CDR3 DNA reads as TGTGCCAGCAGTTTAGGGCAGGGGACCCATGAGCAGTTCTTC. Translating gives CASSLGQGTHEQFF.

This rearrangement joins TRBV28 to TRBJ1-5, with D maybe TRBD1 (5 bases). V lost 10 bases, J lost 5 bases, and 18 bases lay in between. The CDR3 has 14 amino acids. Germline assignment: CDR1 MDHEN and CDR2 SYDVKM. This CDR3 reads CATYAGKGDQPQHF. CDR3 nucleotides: TGTGCCACCTACGCAGGGAAGGGCGATCAGCCCCAGCATTTT.

The chain's CDR3 is CASSPPGAGYGYTF. The CDR3 region has the DNA TGTGCCAGCTCACCACCGGGGGCTGGCTATGGCTACACCTTC. The chain uses TRBV18 and TRBJ1-2; a weak D match, TRBD1 (6 bases). This CDR3 comprises 14 residues. Between the trimmed V and J ends, which lost 0 bases and 4 bases, there was a span of 9 bases. Germline V gene sequence: CDR1 KGHSH, CDR2 LQKENI.

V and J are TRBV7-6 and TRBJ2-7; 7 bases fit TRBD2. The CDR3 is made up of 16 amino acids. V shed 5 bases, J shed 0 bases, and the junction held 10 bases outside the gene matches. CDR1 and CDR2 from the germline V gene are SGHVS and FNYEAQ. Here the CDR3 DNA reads TGTGCCAGCAGCCCCTCCGCCGGGAGGCCCTCCTACGAGCAGTACTTC. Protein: CASSPSAGRPSYEQYF.

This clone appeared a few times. CDR3 sequence reads: CASSYHRGTGELFF. CDR3 bases: TGTGCCAGCAGCTATCACAGGGGCACCGGGGAGCTGTTTTTT. The chain joins TRBV3-1 (or the pseudogene TRBV3-2) to TRBJ2-2; TRBD1 agrees at 7 bases. There are 14 residues in the CDR3. J gave up 4 bases and V 5 bases, and 4 bases lay outside the gene matches. Germline values: CDR1 LGHDT, CDR2 YNNKEL (reference sequence).

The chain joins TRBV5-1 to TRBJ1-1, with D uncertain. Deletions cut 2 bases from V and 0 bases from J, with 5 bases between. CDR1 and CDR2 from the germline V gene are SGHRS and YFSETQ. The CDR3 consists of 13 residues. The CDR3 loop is CASSFDVNTEAFF. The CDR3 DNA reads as TGCGCCAGCAGCTTTGACGTGAACACTGAAGCTTTCTTT.

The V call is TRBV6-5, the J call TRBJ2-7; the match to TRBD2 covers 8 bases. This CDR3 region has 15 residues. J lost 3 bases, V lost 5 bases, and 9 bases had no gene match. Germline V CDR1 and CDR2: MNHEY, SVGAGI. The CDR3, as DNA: TGTGCCAGCAGTCTTAGCGGGACCGCCCTCTACGAGCAGTACTTC. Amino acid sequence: CASSLSGTALYEQYF.

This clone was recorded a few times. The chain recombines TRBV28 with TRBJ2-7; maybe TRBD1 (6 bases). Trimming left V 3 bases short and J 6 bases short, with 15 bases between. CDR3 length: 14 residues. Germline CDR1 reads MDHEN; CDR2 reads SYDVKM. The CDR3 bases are TGTGCCAGCAGTTTCGGGCAGGGGTACAGCGAGCAGTACTTC. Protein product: CASSFGQGYSEQYF. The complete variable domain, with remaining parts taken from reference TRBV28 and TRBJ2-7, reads DVKVTQSSRYLVKRTGEKVFLECVQDMDHENMFWYRQDPGLGLRLIYFSYDVKMKEKGDIPEGYSVSREKKERFSLILESASTNQTSMYLCASSFGQGYSEQYFGPGTRLTVT.

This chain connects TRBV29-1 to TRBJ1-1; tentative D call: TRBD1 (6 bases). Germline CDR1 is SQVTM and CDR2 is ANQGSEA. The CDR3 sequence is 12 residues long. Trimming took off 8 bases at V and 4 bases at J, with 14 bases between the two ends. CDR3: CSTKTGSTEAFF. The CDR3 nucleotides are TGCAGCACCAAGACAGGCTCCACTGAAGCTTTCTTT.

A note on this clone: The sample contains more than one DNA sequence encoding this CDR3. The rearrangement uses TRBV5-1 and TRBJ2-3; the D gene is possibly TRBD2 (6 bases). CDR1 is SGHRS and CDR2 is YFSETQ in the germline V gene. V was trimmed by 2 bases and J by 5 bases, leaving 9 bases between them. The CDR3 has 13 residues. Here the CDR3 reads CASSFPGEDTQYF. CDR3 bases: TGCGCCAGCAGCTTCCCGGGGGAAGATACGCAGTATTTT.

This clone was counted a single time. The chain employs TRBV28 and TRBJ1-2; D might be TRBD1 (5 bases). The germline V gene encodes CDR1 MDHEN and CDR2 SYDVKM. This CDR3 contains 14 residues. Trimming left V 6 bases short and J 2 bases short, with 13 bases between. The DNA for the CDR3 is TGTGCCAGCAGCCAGACTTGGGGCAACTATGGCTACACCTTC. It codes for CASSQTWGNYGYTF.

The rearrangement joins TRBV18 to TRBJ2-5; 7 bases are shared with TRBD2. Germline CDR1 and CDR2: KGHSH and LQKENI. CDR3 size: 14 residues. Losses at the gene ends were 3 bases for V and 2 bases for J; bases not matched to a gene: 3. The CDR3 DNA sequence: TGTGCCAGCTCACCGGTTAGCGGGCAAGAGACCCAGTACTTC. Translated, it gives CASSPVSGQETQYF.

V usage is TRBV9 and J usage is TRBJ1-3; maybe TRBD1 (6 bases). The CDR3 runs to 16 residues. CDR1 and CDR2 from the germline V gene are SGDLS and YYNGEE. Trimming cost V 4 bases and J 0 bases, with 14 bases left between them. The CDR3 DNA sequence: TGTGCCAGCAGCTCCGGGGGCAGGAGCTCTGGAAACACCATATATTTT. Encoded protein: CASSSGGRSSGNTIYF.

The CDR3 nucleotides are TGTGCCAGCAGGCATACAGGGGGCGGGACTGAAGCTTTCTTT. Its translation: CASRHTGGGTEAFF. The chain links TRBV28 to TRBJ1-1; TRBD1 aligns across 9 bases. Germline lookup yields CDR1 MDHEN and CDR2 SYDVKM. CDR3 length: 14 residues. Germline trimming cut 6 bases from V and 5 bases from J; bases unmatched to any gene: 7.

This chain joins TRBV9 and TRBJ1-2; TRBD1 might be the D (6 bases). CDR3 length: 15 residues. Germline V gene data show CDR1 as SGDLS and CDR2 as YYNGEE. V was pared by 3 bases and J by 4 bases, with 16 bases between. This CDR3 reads CASSGGQRRIYGYTF. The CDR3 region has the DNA TGTGCCAGCAGCGGAGGACAGCGCCGGATCTATGGCTACACCTTC. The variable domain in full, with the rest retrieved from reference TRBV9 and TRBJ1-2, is DSGVTQTPKHLITATGQRVTLRCSPRSGDLSVYWYQQSLDQGLQFLIQYYNGEERAKGNILERFSAQQFPDLHSELNLSSLELGDSALYFCASSGGQRRIYGYTFGSGTRLTVV.

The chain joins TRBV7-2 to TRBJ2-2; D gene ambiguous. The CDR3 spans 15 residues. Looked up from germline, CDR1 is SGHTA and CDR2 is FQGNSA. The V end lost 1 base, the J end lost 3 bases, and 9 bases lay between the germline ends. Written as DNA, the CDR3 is TGTGCCAGCAGCTTAGATAGGTGGGACACCGGGGAGCTGTTTTTT. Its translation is CASSLDRWDTGELFF.

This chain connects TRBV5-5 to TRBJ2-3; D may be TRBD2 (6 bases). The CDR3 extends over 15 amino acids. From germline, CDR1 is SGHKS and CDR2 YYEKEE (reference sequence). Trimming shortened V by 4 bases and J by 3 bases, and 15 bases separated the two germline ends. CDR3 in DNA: TGTGCCAGCAGCGCCGTGGGGGGAGAGACAGATACGCAGTATTTT. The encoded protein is CASSAVGGETDTQYF. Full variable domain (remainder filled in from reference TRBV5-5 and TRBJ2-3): DAGVTQSPTHLIKTRGQQVTLRCSPISGHKSVSWYQQVLGQGPQFIFQYYEKEERGRGNFPDRFSARQFPNYSSELNVNALLLGDSALYLCASSAVGGETDTQYFGPGTRLTVL.

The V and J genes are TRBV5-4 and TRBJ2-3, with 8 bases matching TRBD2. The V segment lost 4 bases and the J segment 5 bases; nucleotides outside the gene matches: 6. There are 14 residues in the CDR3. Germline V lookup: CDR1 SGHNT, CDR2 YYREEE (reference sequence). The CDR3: CASSLSGGRDTQYF. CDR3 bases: TGTGCCAGCAGCCTCAGCGGGGGTAGAGATACGCAGTATTTT.

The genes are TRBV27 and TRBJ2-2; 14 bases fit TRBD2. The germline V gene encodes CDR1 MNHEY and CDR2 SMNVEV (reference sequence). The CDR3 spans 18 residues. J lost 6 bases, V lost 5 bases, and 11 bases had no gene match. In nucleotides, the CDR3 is TGTGCCAGCAGTCTCCAGACTAGCGGGAGGGCAAGGGCCGGGGAGCTGTTTTTT. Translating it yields CASSLQTSGRARAGELFF.

The CDR3 here is CASRSREGGNQPQHF. In nucleotides, the CDR3 is TGTGCCAGCAGGAGCCGGGAGGGCGGCAATCAGCCCCAGCATTTT. This chain joins TRBV4-2 and TRBJ1-5; D is undetermined. The CDR3 consists of 15 residues. The germline gives CDR1 LGHNA, CDR2 YNFKEQ. V was cut by 6 bases and J by 2 bases, with 14 bases left in between.